The 30 T cell receptor beta chains below come from one sample, sequenced in a study of T cells expressing NK-cell markers. TCRdb derives one entry per CDR3 protein from the 5' RACE reads, leaving out DNA. The sample's table shows hundreds of thousands of distinct CDR3 sequences. What was sequenced was blood T cells: a sorted CD56 or NKG2C T cell subset, CD4+ or CD8+ T cells, or bulk PBMC T cells (not recorded which). These receptors were obtained from a young man in good health.

The CDR3 reads CASSFPTGATSLGELFF. The J gene is TRBJ2-2, the V gene TRBV27; TCRdb proposes TRBD1, but this gene call is untestable without DNA. Germline-derived CDR1 and CDR2 are MNHEY and SMNVEV (reference sequence). The CDR3 loop spans 17 amino acids.

The chain uses TRBV3-1 and TRBJ1-2; there is no DNA to check the TCRdb D call of TRBD1. Per the germline V gene, CDR1 is LGHDT and CDR2 is YNNKEL (reference sequence). The CDR3 is 15 amino acids. The CDR3 sequence is CASSQDTGTANGYTF.

The V and J genes are TRBV7-2 and TRBJ2-3. The CDR3 covers 11 residues. The V gene's germline CDR1 is SGHTA and CDR2 FQGNSA. The CDR3 reads CASSSVDTQYF.

This chain connects TRBV27 to TRBJ2-6. The CDR3 is made up of 13 amino acids. Germline V lookup: CDR1 MNHEY, CDR2 SMNVEV (reference sequence). The CDR3 region is CASTAIGANVLTF. The full variable domain, its missing parts supplied by reference TRBV27 and TRBJ2-6, is EAQVTQNPRYLITVTGKKLTVTCSQNMNHEYMSWYRQDPGLGLRQIYYSMNVEVTDKGDVPEGYKVSRKEKRNFPLILESPSPNQTSLYFCASTAIGANVLTFGAGSRLTVL.

V and J are TRBV5-1 and TRBJ2-1; with no DNA, the TCRdb D assignment of TRBD2 cannot be verified. The CDR3 consists of 18 residues. Germline values: CDR1 SGHRS, CDR2 YFSETQ. CDR3 protein: CASSLVGLAGGRNNEQFF.

CDR3 loop: CSANTRGSYEQYF. The V call is TRBV20-1, the J call TRBJ2-7. Germline lookup yields CDR1 DFQATT and CDR2 SNEGSKA (reference sequence). The CDR3 has 13 amino acids.

The CDR3: CASSFRSAYNEQFF. This rearrangement joins TRBV27 to TRBJ2-1. The CDR3 totals 14 residues. From germline, CDR1 is MNHEY and CDR2 SMNVEV (reference sequence).

This chain connects TRBV29-1 to TRBJ1-2; TCRdb names TRBD1, which stays unverified in the absence of DNA. The CDR3 has 14 amino acids. Germline lookup yields CDR1 SQVTM and CDR2 ANQGSEA. This CDR3 reads CSVELGTGLSGYTF.

The rearrangement links TRBV6-1 to TRBJ2-1; there is no DNA to check the TCRdb D call of TRBD2. CDR3 size: 13 residues. CDR1 and CDR2 (germline): MNHNS, SASEGT. CDR3 protein: CASSISSSGEQFF.

The chain couples TRBV11-1 to TRBJ2-7; TCRdb's D gene call, TRBD1, goes unchecked for lack of DNA. The CDR3 runs to 13 residues. CDR1 and CDR2 (germline): SGHAT, FQDESV (reference sequence). The CDR3 protein is CASSKDSQYEQYF.

J is TRBJ2-1 and V is TRBV7-3. Germline CDR1 and CDR2: SGHTA and FQGTGA. The CDR3 is made up of 16 amino acids. CDR3 sequence reads: CASSLRVQESNNEQFF.

The J gene is TRBJ2-3, the V gene TRBV12-3 or TRBV12-4. This CDR3 comprises 13 residues. The CDR3 loop reads CASIYIGGVTQYF.

The chain joins TRBV12-3 or TRBV12-4 to TRBJ2-3; TCRdb names TRBD1, which stays unverified in the absence of DNA. The CDR3 totals 15 residues. This chain's CDR3 is CASSPDRSLSASQYF.

The chain links TRBV6-2 or TRBV6-3 to TRBJ2-1. The CDR3 loop spans 17 amino acids. CDR1 MNHEY and CDR2 SVGEGT come from the germline V gene. The CDR3 sequence: CASSLASVGGPQNEQFF.

The V gene is TRBV12-3 or TRBV12-4, the J gene TRBJ2-3; TCRdb's D gene call, TRBD2, goes unchecked for lack of DNA. The CDR3 is 15 residues long. The CDR3 sequence is CASSLGLAGGRTQYF.

This CDR3 reads CASSLAGVGVDTQYF. V gene TRBV5-1 combines with J gene TRBJ2-3; with no DNA, the TCRdb D assignment of TRBD2 cannot be verified. The CDR3 contains 15 residues. From germline, CDR1 is SGHRS and CDR2 YFSETQ.

The chain carries TRBV20-1 and TRBJ2-3; TCRdb's D call, TRBD2, is unchecked because there is no DNA. Germline CDR1 and CDR2: DFQATT and SNEGSKA (reference sequence). The CDR3 is 17 amino acids. This CDR3 reads CSAIGTSGRAMTDTQYF.

The chain is built from TRBV20-1 and TRBJ2-4; the D call of TRBD2 rests on TCRdb alone, since no DNA is present to check it. Germline V lookup: CDR1 DFQATT, CDR2 SNEGSKA (reference sequence). CDR3 length: 15 residues. The CDR3 is CSASGLAGERGIQYF.

This chain links TRBV19 with TRBJ1-2; with no DNA, the TCRdb D assignment of TRBD1 cannot be verified. Germline CDR1 reads LNHDA; CDR2 reads SQIVND (reference sequence). The CDR3 has 14 residues. The CDR3 spells CASKPGQSNYGYTF.

The CDR3 region is CASSVQGGSYEQYF. The chain has TRBV9 and TRBJ2-7; TCRdb reports TRBD1, a call that lacks DNA to check it against. CDR3 size: 14 residues. From germline, CDR1 is SGDLS and CDR2 YYNGEE.

J is TRBJ2-1 and V is TRBV7-9; TCRdb proposes TRBD1, but this gene call is untestable without DNA. Germline V gives CDR1 SEHNR, CDR2 FQNEAQ (reference sequence). The CDR3 has 16 amino acids. This CDR3 is CASSLRSRSSYNEQFF.

This chain links TRBV20-1 with TRBJ1-6. CDR1 is DFQATT and CDR2 is SNEGSKA in the germline V gene (reference sequence). This CDR3 region has 14 residues. CDR3 sequence reads: CSARVDSGNSPLHF.

The chain employs TRBV11-3 and TRBJ2-3; the D gene TCRdb calls, TRBD1, cannot be checked with no DNA. Per germline, CDR1 SGHNT and CDR2 YENEEA. The length of the CDR3 is 13 residues. CDR3 sequence reads: CASSDRGIDTQYF. The full variable domain, in which reference TRBV11-3 and TRBJ2-3 provide the parts outside the CDR3, is EAGVVQSPRYKIIEKKQPVAFWCNPISGHNTLYWYLQNLGQGPELLIRYENEEAVDDSQLPKDRFSAERLKGVDSTLKIQPAELGDSAVYLCASSDRGIDTQYFGPGTRLTVL.

V and J are TRBV12-3 or TRBV12-4 and TRBJ2-3. CDR3 length equals 14 residues. The chain's CDR3 is CASRPAYVRDTQYF.

The chain employs TRBV5-1 and TRBJ2-1; with no DNA, the TCRdb D assignment of TRBD1 cannot be verified. The germline gives CDR1 SGHRS, CDR2 YFSETQ. This CDR3 comprises 16 residues. The CDR3 spells CASSLVRAELLKEQFF.

The chain combines TRBV28 with TRBJ2-3. Germline values: CDR1 MDHEN, CDR2 SYDVKM. The CDR3 runs to 15 residues. CDR3 sequence reads: CASSFVELSTDTQYF.

This chain uses TRBV6-2 or TRBV6-3 with TRBJ2-1; TCRdb selects TRBD1, and the lack of DNA leaves this call unchecked. This CDR3 region has 12 residues. The germline V gene encodes CDR1 MNHEY and CDR2 SVGEGT. The chain's CDR3 is CASSSRLYEQFF.

The rearrangement links TRBV5-1 to TRBJ2-3; TCRdb's assignment of TRBD2 cannot be checked, as there is no DNA. Germline CDR1 reads SGHRS; CDR2 reads YFSETQ. This CDR3 region has 14 residues. The CDR3 spells CASSSYGTEDTQYF.

J is TRBJ2-5 and V is TRBV6-6; TCRdb's D call, TRBD2, is unchecked because there is no DNA. Germline V gene sequence: CDR1 MNHNY, CDR2 SVGAGI (reference sequence). There are 13 residues in the CDR3. The CDR3 spells CASGGRVEETQYF.

The chain joins TRBV29-1 to TRBJ2-1; TCRdb designates TRBD2, a call that cannot be tested without DNA. Germline CDR1 SQVTM, CDR2 ANQGSEA. The CDR3 consists of 15 residues. The chain's CDR3 is CSVGGGTSGRNEQFF.